This TCR beta chain was sequenced for a study of regulatory T cells in long-lasting Graves disease. Deletions cut 7 bases from V and 0 bases from J, with 9 bases between. Germline assignment: CDR1 ENHRY and CDR2 SYGVKD. CDR3 size: 13 residues. Whole-study results and caveats: The study found TRBV28, TRBJ1-2 and TRBJ2-5 favored in persistent disease. Only a small sample size was used, which may have cut accuracy.

Researchers made TCR beta libraries by using iRepertoire HTBI primers and running Arm-PCR on CDR3 regions. Each CDR3 protein gets one entry after TCRdb re-called the multiplex PCR reads with MiXCR. The data show about 620,000 distinct CDR3 sequences, around 17% seen once. Described time point: newly diagnosed GD, antithyroid drugs for less than 3 months. Isolated PBMC RNA provided the starting material for the TCR library. This clonotype was seen only a few times. Its antigen is still unknown. These data were also reused for a study on T cells in Graves' hyperthyroidism and ophthalmopathy.

The material was peripheral blood mononuclear cells (PBMCs), obtained at new diagnosis, from a patient treated with antithyroid drugs. This clonotype was obtained from a woman in her twenties or thirties with Graves disease. The chain is built from TRBV10-3 and TRBJ1-1; weak D call: TRBD1 (5 bases). CDR3 protein: CAINRGLNTEAFF. In nucleotides, the CDR3 is TGTGCCATCAATAGGGGCCTGAACACTGAAGCTTTCTTT.